This T cell receptor beta chain was obtained from a study of blood T cell repertoires in COVID-19. Authors' data handling: From reference gene primer amplification, estimates of nucleated cell counts were derived. The repertoire was sequenced with immunoSEQ multiplex PCR; TCRdb's copy has only in-frame clones and lacks some. The V and J calls and clone size come from that table; D and trimming were worked out from the DNA. Here the sample spans just over 250,000 clones, 86% being singletons. With 0 bases clipped from V and 10 bases from J, the junction kept 6 bases outside the gene matches. The CDR3 runs to 15 residues. Per the germline V gene, CDR1 is LGHNA and CDR2 is YSLEER.

The source material was peripheral blood. The sequence was collected from a man aged 40-49 years who had recovered from COVID-19. This chain uses TRBV4-3 with TRBJ1-4; 9 positions match TRBD1. DNA of the CDR3: TGCGCCAGCAGCCAAGATAGGGGGACAGGGTTAAAACTGTTTTTT. Encoded protein: CASSQDRGTGLKLFF.